Listed here are 28 T cell receptor beta chains from one sample, sequenced in a study of blood T cell repertoires in COVID-19. TCRdb's table, derived via immunoSEQ multiplex PCR, lists solely in-frame clones and lacks some. The data hold a few hundred thousand clones, with 70% to 90% observed a single time. Sequencing input: peripheral blood. The receptors come from a middle-aged man with acute or convalescent COVID-19.

This clone has just one count. The J gene is TRBJ2-5, the V gene TRBV25-1, with 13 bases fitting TRBD2. This CDR3 is 16 amino acids long. Germline CDR1 reads MGHDK; CDR2 reads SYGVNS. The V and J ends lost 5 bases and 5 bases, in that order; junction bases with no gene match: 8. The CDR3 nucleotides read TGTGCCAGCAGTAAACCGGGACTAGCGGGATTCGAGACCCAGTACTTC. It codes for CASSKPGLAGFETQYF.

The chain is built from TRBV7-9 and TRBJ1-5; TRBD1 might be the D (5 bases). This CDR3 has 18 amino acids. CDR1 is SEHNR and CDR2 is FQNEAQ in the germline V gene (reference sequence). Trimming took 3 bases from V and 1 from J, leaving 19 bases between them. CDR3 residues: CASSFGSPGAGSNQPQHF. The CDR3 nucleotides read TGTGCCAGCAGCTTTGGGTCGCCTGGGGCAGGGAGCAATCAGCCCCAGCATTTT.

This chain links TRBV5-6 with TRBJ1-2, with 9 nucleotides matching TRBD1. Per germline, CDR1 SGHDT and CDR2 YYEEEE. Unmatched junction bases numbered 3, after V lost 2 bases and J lost 4 bases. The CDR3 length is 14 residues. DNA for the CDR3: TGTGCCAGCAGCTTTGGGACAGGGCCCTATGGCTACACCTTC. It translates to CASSFGTGPYGYTF. The whole variable domain, filled in from reference TRBV5-6 and TRBJ1-2, reads DAGVTQSPTHLIKTRGQQVTLRCSPKSGHDTVSWYQQALGQGPQFIFQYYEEEERQRGNFPDRFSGHQFPNYSSELNVNALLLGDSALYLCASSFGTGPYGYTFGSGTRLTVV.

V usage is TRBV7-6 and J usage is TRBJ1-1; D might be TRBD1 (5 bases). Germline V gene sequence: CDR1 SGHVS, CDR2 FNYEAQ. The germline V and J ends were trimmed by 6 bases and 1 base, with 15 bases remaining between them. CDR3 size: 15 residues. CDR3: CASSRNGGRNTEAFF. DNA of the CDR3: TGTGCCAGCAGTCGGAATGGGGGGAGGAACACTGAAGCTTTCTTT.

The chain employs TRBV7-2 and TRBJ1-5, with a tentative D call TRBD1 (6 bases). The V end lost 3 bases, the J end lost 6 bases, and 9 bases lay between the germline ends. This CDR3 has 13 amino acids. Germline-derived CDR1 and CDR2 are SGHTA and FQGNSA. As DNA, the CDR3 is TGTGCCAGCAGCTTTGGACAGTTTCAGCCCCAGCATTTT. Residues: CASSFGQFQPQHF. Using reference TRBV7-2 and TRBJ1-5 for the parts outside the CDR3, the full variable domain is GAGVSQSPSNKVTEKGKDVELRCDPISGHTALYWYRQSLGQGLEFLIYFQGNSAPDKSGLPSDRFSAERTGGSVSTLTIQRTQQEDSAVYLCASSFGQFQPQHFGDGTRLSIL.

V and J are TRBV28 and TRBJ2-7; no firm D call. Germline assignment: CDR1 MDHEN and CDR2 SYDVKM. The CDR3 loop spans 11 amino acids. Deletions cut 6 bases from V and 3 bases from J, with 6 bases between. CDR3 coding DNA: TGTGCCAGCAGCCCCCACTACGAGCAGTACTTC. Translated, it gives CASSPHYEQYF.

The chain couples TRBV11-2 to TRBJ1-6; no reliable D call. Germline V gene data show CDR1 as SGHAT and CDR2 as FQNNGV. Trimming took off 2 bases at V and 4 bases at J, with 6 bases between the two ends. This CDR3 is 14 amino acids long. The CDR3 bases are TGTGCCAGCAGCTTAAAACAGTATAATTCACCCCTCCACTTT. Encoded protein: CASSLKQYNSPLHF.

V is TRBV7-3 and J is TRBJ1-6, with 7 bases fitting TRBD1. CDR3 length: 21 residues. Germline V gene data show CDR1 as SGHTA and CDR2 as FQGTGA. V lost 2 bases and J lost 7; bases outside the gene matches: 23. CDR3 sequence: CASSLARKPEIRQGGNSPLHF. Here the CDR3 DNA reads TGTGCCAGCAGCTTAGCACGCAAACCCGAAATCCGACAGGGAGGAAATTCACCCCTCCACTTT.

The chain employs TRBV5-1 and TRBJ2-2; D may be TRBD1 (6 bases). The CDR3 is 14 amino acids. Between the trimmed V and J ends, which lost 1 base and 4 bases, there was a span of 8 bases. Germline lookup yields CDR1 SGHRS and CDR2 YFSETQ. The CDR3 spells CASSLLGATGELFF. CDR3 nucleotide sequence: TGCGCCAGCAGCTTGTTGGGGGCCACCGGGGAGCTGTTTTTT.

This chain joins TRBV27 and TRBJ2-1, with TRBD2 matching over 10 bases. Trimming took 0 bases from V and 2 from J; bases not matched to a gene: 1. The CDR3 is 16 residues long. Germline CDR1 reads MNHEY; CDR2 reads SMNVEV (reference sequence). CDR3: CASSLSLAGAYNEQFF. Here the CDR3 DNA reads TGTGCCAGCAGTTTATCCCTAGCGGGAGCCTACAATGAGCAGTTCTTC.

V and J are TRBV5-6 and TRBJ1-2, with 8 bases lining up with TRBD1. The length of the CDR3 is 15 residues. J lost 3 bases, V lost 4 bases, and 8 bases had no gene match. Germline V lookup: CDR1 SGHDT, CDR2 YYEEEE. The CDR3 sequence is CASSETGESDYGYTF. CDR3 DNA: TGTGCCAGCAGCGAGACAGGGGAGAGCGACTATGGCTACACCTTC.

This chain uses TRBV7-3 with TRBJ2-3; the match to TRBD2 covers 8 bases. The germline V gene has CDR1 SGHTA and CDR2 FQGTGA. With V trimmed by 5 bases and J by 2 bases, 3 bases remained unmatched. The CDR3 length is 14 residues. CDR3 nucleotide sequence: TGTGCCAGCAGCCCGGGACTAGACACAGATACGCAGTATTTT. This encodes CASSPGLDTDTQYF.

The chain is built from TRBV24-1 and TRBJ1-5; a weak D match, TRBD1 (5 bases). The germline V gene encodes CDR1 KGHDR and CDR2 SFDVKD. V gave up 8 bases and J gave up 6 bases, with 19 bases separating them. The CDR3 contains 15 residues. The CDR3 here is CATKPGSRKSQPQHF. In nucleotides, the CDR3 is TGTGCCACCAAACCAGGGTCTCGTAAGAGTCAGCCCCAGCATTTT.

This sequence joins TRBV19 and TRBJ2-7; a possible D gene is TRBD1 (6 bases). The germline V gene has CDR1 LNHDA and CDR2 SQIVND (reference sequence). The CDR3 is 15 residues long. V shed 3 bases and J shed 3 bases, with 15 bases lying between them. In nucleotides, the CDR3 is TGTGCCAGTAGTATTTTTCAACAGGGAGTCTACGAGCAGTACTTC. It is translated as CASSIFQQGVYEQYF.

This clone appeared a single time. This chain links TRBV11-3 with TRBJ2-3, with a possible D match to TRBD2 (6 bases). Trimming took off 1 base at V and 4 bases at J, with 9 bases between the two ends. The CDR3 runs to 14 residues. Germline V lookup: CDR1 SGHNT, CDR2 YENEEA. DNA of the CDR3: TGTGCCAGCAGCTTAGGAGGCGGGGCAGATACGCAGTATTTT. It codes for CASSLGGGADTQYF.

The gene calls are TRBV19 and TRBJ2-7; 7 nucleotides match TRBD2. The length of the CDR3 is 16 residues. Trimming at V came to 1 base and at J to 4 bases, leaving 10 bases not matched to a gene. Germline values: CDR1 LNHDA, CDR2 SQIVND (reference sequence). The chain's CDR3 is CASSIVRRDGGYEQYF. CDR3 DNA: TGTGCCAGTAGTATAGTACGTCGGGACGGGGGGTACGAGCAGTACTTC.

The chain links TRBV27 to TRBJ1-1; no clear D. Between the trimmed V and J ends, which lost 3 bases and 1 base, there was a span of 6 bases. The germline V gene has CDR1 MNHEY and CDR2 SMNVEV (reference sequence). The CDR3 runs 13 residues. The CDR3 protein is CASSFARNTEAFF. The CDR3 DNA is TGTGCCAGCAGTTTTGCGAGGAACACTGAAGCTTTCTTT.

V and J are TRBV3-1 (or the pseudogene TRBV3-2) and TRBJ2-1, with D possibly being TRBD1 (6 bases). The CDR3 runs to 15 residues. Trimming shortened V by 6 bases and J by 2 bases, and 14 bases separated the two germline ends. Germline V CDR1 and CDR2: LGHDT, YNNKEL (reference sequence). CDR3 protein: CASSLRGVPYNEQFF. As DNA, the CDR3 is TGTGCCAGCAGTCTCAGGGGCGTCCCCTACAATGAGCAGTTCTTC.

V is TRBV27 and J is TRBJ2-1; 7 bases fit TRBD2. The CDR3 runs to 15 residues. The germline CDR1 and CDR2 sequences are MNHEY and SMNVEV (reference sequence). V lost 5 bases, J lost 3 bases, and 7 bases stayed unmatched. The CDR3, as DNA: TGTGCCAGCAGTGTCCGGGACTACCACTACAATGAGCAGTTCTTC. It is translated as CASSVRDYHYNEQFF.

The chain combines TRBV28 with TRBJ1-1, with TRBD1 as a possible D gene (5 bases). The CDR3 spans 12 residues. Germline loops: CDR1 MDHEN, CDR2 SYDVKM. The germline V and J ends were trimmed by 7 bases and 1 base, with 7 bases remaining between them. This CDR3 is CASTTGNTEAFF. The CDR3 coding sequence is TGTGCCAGCACCACAGGGAACACTGAAGCTTTCTTT.

This clone was picked up one time. V gene TRBV28 combines with J gene TRBJ1-5; D is possibly TRBD1 (6 bases). Germline assignment: CDR1 MDHEN and CDR2 SYDVKM. Trimming cost V 6 bases and J 3 bases, with 12 bases left between them. CDR3 length: 14 residues. CDR3 in DNA: TGTGCCAGCAGATGGACAGTAAACAATCAGCCCCAGCATTTT. This sequence encodes CASRWTVNNQPQHF.

The rearrangement links TRBV9 to TRBJ1-3; 9 nucleotides match TRBD1. The length of the CDR3 is 16 residues. Germline V gene sequence: CDR1 SGDLS, CDR2 YYNGEE. V lost 2 bases to trimming and J lost 3 bases; unmatched junction nucleotides: 6. CDR3 amino acids: CASSVSTGGIGNTIYF. In DNA, the CDR3 is TGTGCCAGCAGCGTTTCGACAGGGGGGATTGGAAACACCATATATTTT.

The CDR3 nucleotides are TGTGCCAGCAGCTTGGAGGGACAGGGGCGGGAGACCCAGTACTTC. It translates to CASSLEGQGRETQYF. The V and J genes are TRBV7-9 and TRBJ2-5; TRBD1 matches 10 bases. The V and J ends lost 3 bases and 5 bases, in that order; junction bases with no gene match: 6. CDR3 size: 15 residues. Germline V gives CDR1 SEHNR, CDR2 FQNEAQ (reference sequence).

The chain recombines TRBV7-2 with TRBJ1-2; D remains ambiguous. CDR3 length equals 15 residues. Deletions cut 4 bases from V and 4 bases from J, with 16 bases between. Germline V lookup: CDR1 SGHTA, CDR2 FQGNSA. In DNA, the CDR3 is TGTGCCAGCAGCTCACTAGTTGACACGATCTATGGCTACACCTTC. Amino acids: CASSSLVDTIYGYTF.

This chain joins TRBV4-1 and TRBJ1-1; D is possibly TRBD1 (5 bases). The V end was cut by 4 bases, the J end by 5 bases, with 17 bases between. CDR1 and CDR2 (germline): MGHRA, YSYEKL. CDR3 size: 15 residues. In nucleotides, the CDR3 is TGCGCCAGCAGCCCAATAAAGGGCCGGGGGACTGAAGCTTTCTTT. The encoded protein is CASSPIKGRGTEAFF.

The CDR3: CASRVGQGIYGYTF. Here the CDR3 DNA reads TGTGCCAGCAGGGTGGGACAGGGGATTTATGGCTACACCTTC. V and J are TRBV6-5 and TRBJ1-2; 10 nucleotides agree with TRBD1. V lost 6 bases to trimming and J lost 5 bases; unmatched junction nucleotides: 6. This CDR3 has 14 residues. Germline CDR1 is MNHEY and CDR2 is SVGAGI.

The rearrangement links TRBV4-3 to TRBJ2-1; 10 bases match TRBD1. The junction had 6 bases not matched to a gene; V was cut back by 1 base and J by 12 bases. Germline CDR1 is LGHNA and CDR2 is YSLEER. This CDR3 has 14 amino acids. This chain's CDR3 is CASSQGRQGALQFF. In nucleotides, the CDR3 is TGCGCCAGCAGCCAAGGGCGACAGGGGGCCTTGCAGTTCTTC.

The V and J genes are TRBV10-3 and TRBJ2-6, with 7 bases matching TRBD1. The CDR3 has 20 residues. The V and J ends lost 3 bases and 1 base, in that order; junction bases with no gene match: 15. The V gene's germline CDR1 is ENHRY and CDR2 SYGVKD. The CDR3 sequence: CAISERKMGQTKSGANVLTF. The CDR3 DNA follows: TGTGCCATCAGTGAACGCAAGATGGGACAGACCAAATCTGGGGCCAACGTCCTGACTTTC.